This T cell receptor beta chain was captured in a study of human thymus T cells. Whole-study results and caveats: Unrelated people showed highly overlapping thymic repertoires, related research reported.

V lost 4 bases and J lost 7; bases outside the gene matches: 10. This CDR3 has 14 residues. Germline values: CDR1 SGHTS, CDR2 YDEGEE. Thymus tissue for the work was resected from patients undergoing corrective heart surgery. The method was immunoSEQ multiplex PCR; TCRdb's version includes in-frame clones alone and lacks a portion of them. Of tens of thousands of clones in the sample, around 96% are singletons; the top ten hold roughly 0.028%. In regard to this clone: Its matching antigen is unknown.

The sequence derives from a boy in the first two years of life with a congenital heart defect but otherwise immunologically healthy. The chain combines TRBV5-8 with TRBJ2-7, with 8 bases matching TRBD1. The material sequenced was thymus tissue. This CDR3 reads CASSTGQGRLEQYF. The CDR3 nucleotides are TGTGCCAGCAGCACCGGACAGGGTCGACTAGAGCAGTACTTC. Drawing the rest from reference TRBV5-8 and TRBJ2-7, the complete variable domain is EAGVTQSPTHLIKTRGQQATLRCSPISGHTSVYWYQQALGLGLQFLLWYDEGEERNRGNFPPRFSGRQFPNYSSELNVNALELEDSALYLCASSTGQGRLEQYFGPGTRLTVT.